This TCR beta chain was identified during a study of T cell responses to AZD1222 COVID-19 vaccine (dated by TCRdb to the early 2020s). With respect to the entire study: AZD1222 recipients whose second dose came at about 4 weeks and those whose second dose came at about 12 weeks were combined into one group, since spike-specific TCR depth and breadth did not differ between the two schedules. A total of 233 trial participants underwent TCR sequencing, of whom under 220 had received two doses of AZD1222 and roughly 26 had received two doses of the MenACWY control vaccine. Trial participants were enrolled by age into subgroups of 18-55, 56-69 and 70-plus years, and about 150, 27 and 61 TCR-sequenced participants, respectively, were included in these subgroups.

The CDR3 regions of human TCRbeta chains were analyzed by immunosequencing. In the authors' own workflow: Repertoire TCRs were matched against a reference library of SARS-CoV-2-specific TCRs generated with the MIRA antigen-specificity platform. Breadth was defined as the fraction of unique TCRs that were SARS-CoV-2-associated, and depth was defined as the fraction of total T cells that were SARS-CoV-2-associated. Using the MIRA data, each spike-specific TCR was assigned both to the spike region to which the TCR was reactive and to a CD4 or CD8 class. Log10-transformed breadth and depth values were compared by one-way ANOVA with Sidak's multiple comparisons tests. TCRdb carries this immuneACCESS record with in-frame sequences only. Its versions omit some clonotypes, under half of them owing to an unresolved V gene in the studies checked, with the rest unexplained. For V, J and clone size, that table is used; D and trimming come from the DNA. In all, the sample holds approximately 89,000 clones, and under 95% of those were seen once. More than 4.5% of the sample belongs to the ten largest clones.

CDR1 KGHSH and CDR2 LQKENI are derived from the germline V gene. A distance of 8 bases separates the germline ends of V and J, which lose 2 bases and 1 base respectively. There are 14 amino acids in the CDR3, from cysteine to phenylalanine inclusive. The read is trimmed to its CDR3 DNA, 42 bases read in frame from base 1. With regard to this clone: There is no known antigen for this receptor. The input lacks base qualities; no much larger clone sits a single base away.

Broader findings and caveats from the paper: Conclusions about previously exposed vaccinees are limited, since just a handful of AZD1222 recipients were seropositive for SARS-CoV-2 at baseline. Nearly half of unique spike-specific TCRs reportedly recognized epitopes outside regions mutated in the B.1.351 and B.1.1.7 variants. Because no samples from the day 14 peak response were available, repertoires could be characterized only after the peak T cell response. In the small 56-69-year group, the increase in depth fell short of significance, most likely because of low power. Participants were mostly white British, with more females than males. The authors suggested clonal diversity may have been underestimated. The whole spike protein was spanned by vaccine-associated CD4 TCRs, and dominant responses were seen in regions 160-218 and 743-854. After two AZD1222 doses, both the breadth and the depth of spike-specific TCRs were significantly higher than at day 0 and than in MenACWY recipients.

The time point label for this specimen denotes: baseline before first vaccination. Vaccinee samples were obtained from the UK trials COV001 and COV002, which included a single-blind randomized controlled phase 2/3 trial of AZD1222 (ChAdOx1 nCoV-19) in healthy adults. For TCRbeta chain sequencing, PBMC samples were collected from trial participants at day 0 and at day 28 after the second dose. Specimen: peripheral blood, collected on day 0 of AZD1222 vaccination. This sequence was found in an adult in good health. The chain uses TRBV18 and TRBJ2-5, with the D segment identity uncertain. The nucleotide sequence is given as TGTGCCAGCTCACCATTAGTGGGCCAAGAGACCCAGTACTTC. Its amino acids are CASSPLVGQETQYF.